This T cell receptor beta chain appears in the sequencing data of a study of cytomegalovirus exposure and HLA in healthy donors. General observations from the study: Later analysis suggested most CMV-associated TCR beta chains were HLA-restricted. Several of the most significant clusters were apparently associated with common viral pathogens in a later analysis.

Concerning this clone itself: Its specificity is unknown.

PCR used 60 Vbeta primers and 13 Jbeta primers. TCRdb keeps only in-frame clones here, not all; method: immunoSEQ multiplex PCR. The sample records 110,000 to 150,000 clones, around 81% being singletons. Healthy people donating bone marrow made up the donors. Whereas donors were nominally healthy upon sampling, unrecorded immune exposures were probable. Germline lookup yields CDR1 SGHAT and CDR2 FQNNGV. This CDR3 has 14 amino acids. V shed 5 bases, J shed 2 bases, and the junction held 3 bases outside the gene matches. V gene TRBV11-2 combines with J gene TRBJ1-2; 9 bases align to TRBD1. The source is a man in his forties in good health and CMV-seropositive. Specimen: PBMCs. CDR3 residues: CASSLGQGNYGYTF. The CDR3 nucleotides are TGTGCCAGCAGCCTGGGACAGGGAAACTATGGCTACACCTTC. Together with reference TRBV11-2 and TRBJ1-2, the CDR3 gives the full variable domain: EAGVAQSPRYKIIEKRQSVAFWCNPISGHATLYWYQQILGQGPKLLIQFQNNGVVDDSQLPKDRFSAERLKGVDSTLKIQPAKLEDSAVYLCASSLGQGNYGYTFGSGTRLTVV.